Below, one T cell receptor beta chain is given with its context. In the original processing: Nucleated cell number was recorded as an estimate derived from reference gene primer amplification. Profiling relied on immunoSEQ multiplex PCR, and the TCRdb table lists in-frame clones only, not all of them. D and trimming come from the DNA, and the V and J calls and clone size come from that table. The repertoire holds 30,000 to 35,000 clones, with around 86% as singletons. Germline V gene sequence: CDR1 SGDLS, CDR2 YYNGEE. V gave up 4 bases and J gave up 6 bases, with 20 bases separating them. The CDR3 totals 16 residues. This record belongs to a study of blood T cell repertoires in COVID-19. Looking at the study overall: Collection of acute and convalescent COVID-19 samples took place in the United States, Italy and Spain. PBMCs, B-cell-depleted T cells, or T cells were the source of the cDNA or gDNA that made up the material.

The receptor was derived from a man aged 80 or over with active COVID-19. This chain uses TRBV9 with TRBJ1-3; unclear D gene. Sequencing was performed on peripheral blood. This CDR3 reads CASSSGIASGENTIYF. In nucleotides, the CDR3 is TGTGCCAGCAGCTCCGGAATAGCCTCTGGAGAAAACACCATATATTTT.